This T cell receptor (beta chain) is drawn from a study of post-analysis software for immune sequencing data. Study overall: Clinical courses comprised relapsing-remitting, secondary progressive and progressive-relapsing multiple sclerosis.

Researchers reported that TCR beta cDNA libraries carried unique molecular identifiers. With roughly 1 to 11 million T cells as the source, 540,000 or so cDNA molecules resulted. TCRdb re-called the PCR reads with MiXCR, one entry per CDR3 protein. The table records roughly 170,000 distinct CDR3 sequences, about 32% of them present only once. Findings and limits, study-wide: Higher frequency in patients than in controls was seen for 5 or 6 TRBV segments, with TRBV5-6, TRBV5-1 and TRBV20-1 among them. Significantly lower normalized Chao1 diversity was found in patients with multiple sclerosis relative to controls.

The CDR3 extends over 14 amino acids. Germline V CDR1 and CDR2: SGDLS, YYNGEE. The ends were cut back, 4 bases at V and 3 bases at J, with 10 bases in the middle. This clonotype was recorded a few times. The antigen is undetermined. This chain joins TRBV9 and TRBJ2-2; D gene unclear. This receptor was taken from a girl aged 10-17 years with multiple sclerosis. Input material: blood. CDR3: CASSTPLHTGELFF. As DNA, the CDR3 is TGTGCCAGCAGCACCCCTCTCCACACCGGGGAGCTGTTTTTT.